One sample yielded the 30 T cell receptor beta chains listed below, sequenced in a study of CD8+ T cells in alopecia areata. As the sequencing template, cDNA was produced by extracting RNA and reverse transcribing it. Produced via immunoSEQ multiplex PCR; TCRdb's table is partial and in-frame only. The sample lists around 97,000 clones, 55% occurring once. Sequenced sample: CD4+ T cells sorted from blood. All receptors come from a human donor in good health.

V is TRBV7-2 and J is TRBJ2-5, with 9 bases that match TRBD2. Looked up from germline, CDR1 is SGHTA and CDR2 is FQGNSA. The V segment lost 2 bases and the J segment 4 bases; nucleotides outside the gene matches: 5. The CDR3 contains 15 residues. The CDR3 nucleotides are TGTGCCAGCAGCTTAAGCGGGGGGCGGAGAGAGACCCAGTACTTC. Encoded protein: CASSLSGGRRETQYF. Together with reference TRBV7-2 and TRBJ2-5, the CDR3 gives the full variable domain: GAGVSQSPSNKVTEKGKDVELRCDPISGHTALYWYRQSLGQGLEFLIYFQGNSAPDKSGLPSDRFSAERTGGSVSTLTIQRTQQEDSAVYLCASSLSGGRRETQYFGPGTRLLVL.

This clone has a single count. DNA for the CDR3: TGTGCCAGCAGTTTATTCAGGTTCAATCAGCCCCAGCATTTT. As protein: CASSLFRFNQPQHF. This chain joins TRBV28 and TRBJ1-5; D is ambiguous. The V gene's germline CDR1 is MDHEN and CDR2 SYDVKM. V dropped 1 base and J dropped 3 bases, with 7 bases sitting between them. The CDR3 consists of 14 residues.

The chain links TRBV29-1 to TRBJ1-5; 10 positions agree with TRBD1. The V gene end was trimmed by 7 bases and the J gene end by 4 bases; junction bases not matched to a gene: 4. The CDR3 is made up of 13 amino acids. In germline, CDR1 is SQVTM, CDR2 ANQGSEA. The CDR3 region has the DNA TGCAGCGCCTGGACAGGGGGGAATCAGCCCCAGCATTTT. The encoded protein is CSAWTGGNQPQHF.

The chain is built from TRBV7-2 and TRBJ1-6; D is possibly TRBD1 (6 bases). V was cut by 5 bases and J by 10 bases, with 15 bases left in between. The length of the CDR3 is 14 residues. Germline V gene sequence: CDR1 SGHTA, CDR2 FQGNSA. The CDR3 DNA reads TGTGCCAGCAGCCGGGAGGGGGTTAACTCACCCCTCCACTTT. This gives the protein CASSREGVNSPLHF.

This clone has a single count. The chain combines TRBV5-4 with TRBJ1-2; D possibly corresponds to TRBD1 (6 bases). This CDR3 comprises 15 residues. The V end was cut by 2 bases, the J end by 8 bases, with 19 bases between. Per germline, CDR1 SGHNT and CDR2 YYREEE (reference sequence). The CDR3 sequence is CASSLLNRVVDGYTF. The CDR3 nucleotides are TGTGCCAGCAGCTTACTGAACAGGGTCGTGGACGGCTACACCTTC.

The table lists this clone with a few counts. The chain has TRBV4-3 and TRBJ2-2, with a possible D match to TRBD2 (6 bases). V lost 4 bases and J 0 bases, leaving 15 bases between the germline ends. Germline V gene lookup returns CDR1 LGHNA and CDR2 YSLEER. CDR3 length: 17 residues. This chain's CDR3 is CASSPFAEGANTGELFF. The CDR3 coding sequence is TGCGCCAGCAGCCCCTTCGCGGAGGGCGCGAACACCGGGGAGCTGTTTTTT.

CDR3 sequence (DNA): TGTGCCTGGACTGAGGGCTTTCTTGGGGAGCAGTTCTTC. Translating it yields CAWTEGFLGEQFF. V usage is TRBV30 and J usage is TRBJ2-1; TRBD2 might be the D (5 bases). Germline V gene lookup returns CDR1 GTSNPN and CDR2 SVGIG (reference sequence). There are 13 residues in the CDR3. Trimming stripped 4 bases from V and 10 bases from J, with 17 bases between.

The J gene is TRBJ2-5, the V gene TRBV29-1; 8 bases line up with TRBD1. TRBJ2-7 matches the DNA end more closely, so the J call is doubtful. The CDR3 extends over 13 amino acids. The germline V gene has CDR1 SQVTM and CDR2 ANQGSEA. The CDR3 region has the DNA TGCAGCGTTCGGGGACAGGAAGGCAACGAGCAGTACTTC. Translated: CSVRGQEGNEQYF.

The chain joins TRBV7-2 to TRBJ2-4; D gene unclear. The length of the CDR3 is 15 residues. From germline, CDR1 is SGHTA and CDR2 FQGNSA. Deletions cut 2 bases from V and 8 bases from J, with 16 bases between. CDR3 bases: TGTGCCAGCAGCTTAATGGCTAGTTACTCCGACATTCAGTACTTC. This translates into CASSLMASYSDIQYF.

This clone was seen only a few times. V and J are TRBV9 and TRBJ2-5; 8 positions match TRBD1. Germline V gene data show CDR1 as SGDLS and CDR2 as YYNGEE. This CDR3 has 14 residues. V was clipped by 3 bases and J by 1 base; unmatched bases: 2. CDR3 loop: CASSAGQAQETQYF. For the CDR3, the DNA is TGTGCCAGCAGCGCGGGACAGGCCCAAGAGACCCAGTACTTC.

This clone was recorded many times. The rearrangement joins TRBV18 to TRBJ2-5; unclear D gene. Germline loops: CDR1 KGHSH, CDR2 LQKENI. The CDR3 covers 13 residues. Trimming pared 0 bases from V and 2 bases from J, leaving 4 bases between. The CDR3 nucleotides are TGTGCCAGCTCACCACCTTTGCAAGAGACCCAGTACTTC. Its protein is CASSPPLQETQYF. Combining the CDR3 with reference TRBV18 and TRBJ2-5 gives the whole variable domain NAGVMQNPRHLVRRRGQEARLRCSPMKGHSHVYWYRQLPEEGLKFMVYLQKENIIDESGMPKERFSAEFPKEGPSILRIQQVVRGDSAAYFCASSPPLQETQYFGPGTRLLVL.

On this clone itself: At one end, the junction sequence differs from germline, possibly due to a read error. This chain links TRBV6-5 with TRBJ1-1; D not resolved. The germline CDR1 and CDR2 sequences are MNHEY and SVGAGI. The CDR3 loop spans 13 amino acids. This chain's CDR3 is CTSTGEMNTEAFF. The CDR3 bases are TGTACCAGCACCGGGGAAATGAACACTGAAGCTTTCTTT.

CDR3 DNA sequence: TGCGCCAGCAGCTACAACGGACTCCAAGAGACCCAGTACTTC. This encodes CASSYNGLQETQYF. The J gene is TRBJ2-5, the V gene TRBV5-1; tentative D call: TRBD2 (5 bases). V lost 3 bases to trimming and J lost 1 base, with 10 bases between them. The germline V gene has CDR1 SGHRS and CDR2 YFSETQ. The CDR3 is 14 residues long.

The rearrangement links TRBV29-1 to TRBJ2-3, with D tentatively TRBD1 (5 bases). The CDR3 consists of 13 residues. Between the trimmed V and J ends, which lost 5 bases and 2 bases, there was a span of 11 bases. Germline CDR1 is SQVTM and CDR2 is ANQGSEA. CDR3 nucleotides: TGCAGCGTTATGGGGCGAATCACAGATACGCAGTATTTT. Residues: CSVMGRITDTQYF.

The V gene is TRBV7-2, the J gene TRBJ2-1; no firm D call. Trimming pared 8 bases from V and 0 bases from J, leaving 5 bases between. The length of the CDR3 is 12 residues. Germline V CDR1 and CDR2: SGHTA, FQGNSA. The CDR3 reads CASGISYNEQFF. The CDR3 DNA reads TGTGCCAGCGGGATCTCCTACAATGAGCAGTTCTTC.

The V and J genes are TRBV2 and TRBJ2-3; D call uncertain. This CDR3 has 13 residues. Between the trimmed V and J ends, which lost 6 bases and 3 bases, there was a span of 10 bases. Germline V gene data show CDR1 as SNHLY and CDR2 as FYNNEI. The CDR3 is CASSTERTDTQYF. The CDR3 DNA sequence: TGTGCCAGCAGCACAGAACGGACAGATACGCAGTATTTT.

The J gene is TRBJ1-5, the V gene TRBV7-9, with a tentative D call TRBD1 (5 bases). The germline V gene encodes CDR1 SEHNR and CDR2 FQNEAQ (reference sequence). With 4 bases removed from V and 0 bases from J, the gap between germline ends came to 10 bases. This CDR3 spans 15 amino acids. This CDR3 reads CASSSGLTSNQPQHF. CDR3 DNA: TGTGCCAGCAGCTCGGGACTAACTAGCAATCAGCCCCAGCATTTT.

This chain links TRBV7-2 with TRBJ2-3, with D possibly matching TRBD1 (6 bases). Trimming stripped 8 bases from V and 2 bases from J, with 17 bases between. CDR3 size: 15 residues. The germline V gene has CDR1 SGHTA and CDR2 FQGNSA. The CDR3 DNA reads as TGTGCCAGCGGCGACTTCGACAGGTTCACAGATACGCAGTATTTT. Protein sequence: CASGDFDRFTDTQYF.

To note about this clone: The same CDR3 also results from other DNA sequences found in this sample. The rearrangement uses TRBV6-5 and TRBJ2-5, with 8 bases identical to TRBD2. CDR3 length equals 15 residues. Germline V CDR1 and CDR2: MNHEY, SVGAGI. J lost 5 bases, V lost 2 bases, and 7 bases had no gene match. The CDR3, as DNA: TGTGCCAGCAGTTACGCTACGGGGGGGCGGGAGACCCAGTACTTC. Translated, it gives CASSYATGGRETQYF.

The gene calls are TRBV7-2 and TRBJ2-5, with a possible D match to TRBD2 (7 bases). The CDR3 loop spans 15 amino acids. The germline V gene has CDR1 SGHTA and CDR2 FQGNSA. The ends were cut back, 6 bases at V and 2 bases at J, with 16 bases in the middle. CDR3 in DNA: TGTGCCAGCAGATATGGGGGGGCCCGACAAGAGACCCAGTACTTC. Encoded protein: CASRYGGARQETQYF.

The V gene is TRBV27, the J gene TRBJ2-7; D uncertain. The CDR3 is 13 amino acids. V dropped 7 bases and J dropped 6 bases, with 16 bases sitting between them. Germline CDR1 reads MNHEY; CDR2 reads SMNVEV (reference sequence). CDR3 in amino acids: CASTSPGVGEQYF. CDR3 DNA: TGTGCCAGCACCTCTCCTGGGGTAGGCGAGCAGTACTTC.

The table lists this clone with a few counts. The rearrangement uses TRBV29-1 and TRBJ2-3; tentatively, D is TRBD2 (6 bases). The CDR3 is made up of 14 amino acids. Trimming took off 4 bases at V and 0 bases at J, with 11 bases between the two ends. Germline CDR1 reads SQVTM; CDR2 reads ANQGSEA. The CDR3 spells CSVGTGTSTDTQYF. In nucleotides, the CDR3 is TGCAGCGTTGGCACCGGGACTAGCACAGATACGCAGTATTTT.

This chain joins TRBV7-9 and TRBJ2-5; TRBD1 agrees at 8 bases. J was trimmed by 3 bases and V by 2 bases; bases with no gene match: 8. Germline assignment: CDR1 SEHNR and CDR2 FQNEAQ (reference sequence). There are 16 residues in the CDR3. The DNA of the CDR3 is TGTGCCAGCAGCTTACTACGGGACAGGAGAAAAGAGACCCAGTACTTC. Protein product: CASSLLRDRRKETQYF. The whole variable domain, remainder taken from reference TRBV7-9 and TRBJ2-5, is DTGVSQNPRHKITKRGQNVTFRCDPISEHNRLYWYRQTLGQGPEFLTYFQNEAQLEKSRLLSDRFSAERPKGSFSTLEIQRTEQGDSAMYLCASSLLRDRRKETQYFGPGTRLLVL.

The CDR3 reads CASSNRALYEQYF. In DNA, the CDR3 is TGTGCCAGCAGCAACCGGGCGCTCTACGAGCAGTACTTC. The genes are TRBV7-9 and TRBJ2-7; D is undetermined. From germline, CDR1 is SEHNR and CDR2 FQNEAQ (reference sequence). CDR3 length: 13 amino acids. V was pared by 5 bases and J by 3 bases, with 11 bases between.

V usage is TRBV2 and J usage is TRBJ2-3, with 13 bases aligning to TRBD2. The V gene's germline CDR1 is SNHLY and CDR2 FYNNEI. The CDR3 runs to 13 residues. V shed 6 bases and J 13 bases; nucleotides not matched to a gene: 7. The CDR3 nucleotides read TGTGCCAGCAGATCGCTACTAGCGGGGGGGAAGTATTTT. It translates to CASRSLLAGGKYF.

The chain uses TRBV4-2 and TRBJ2-5, with 9 bases aligning to TRBD2. This CDR3 has 17 residues. The germline gives CDR1 LGHNA, CDR2 YNFKEQ. J lost 2 bases, V lost 1 base, and 8 bases had no gene match. The CDR3 DNA is TGTGCCAGCAGCCAAGGAGGCCAGCGGGGGGCACAAGAGACCCAGTACTTC. Protein product: CASSQGGQRGAQETQYF.

The chain is built from TRBV29-1 and TRBJ1-4, with D possibly matching TRBD1 (5 bases). The germline V and J ends were trimmed by 3 bases and 7 bases, with 15 bases remaining between them. Germline CDR1 reads SQVTM; CDR2 reads ANQGSEA. The CDR3 covers 14 residues. CDR3 nucleotides: TGCAGCGTTGAGTCCCTGGCTGGGGCTGAAAAACTGTTTTTT. Amino acid sequence: CSVESLAGAEKLFF. Full variable domain (missing parts from reference TRBV29-1 and TRBJ1-4): SAVISQKPSRDICQRGTSLTIQCQVDSQVTMMFWYRQQPGQSLTLIATANQGSEATYESGFVIDKFPISRPNLTFSTLTVSNMSPEDSSIYLCSVESLAGAEKLFFGSGTQLSVL.

The chain combines TRBV7-2 with TRBJ2-3; D remains ambiguous. The CDR3 spans 15 residues. CDR1 and CDR2 (germline): SGHTA, FQGNSA. Trimming removed 2 bases at V and 1 base at J, with 10 bases between. The CDR3 here is CASSLNALGTDTQYF. CDR3 in DNA: TGTGCCAGCAGCTTAAACGCGCTTGGCACAGATACGCAGTATTTT. The full variable domain, in which reference TRBV7-2 and TRBJ2-3 provide the parts outside the CDR3, is GAGVSQSPSNKVTEKGKDVELRCDPISGHTALYWYRQSLGQGLEFLIYFQGNSAPDKSGLPSDRFSAERTGGSVSTLTIQRTQQEDSAVYLCASSLNALGTDTQYFGPGTRLTVL.

The V call is TRBV28, the J call TRBJ1-5, with D unclear. From germline, CDR1 is MDHEN and CDR2 SYDVKM. The V end was cut by 7 bases, the J end by 4 bases, with 8 bases between. The CDR3 has 12 residues. The CDR3 spells CASKLSNQPQHF. The CDR3 nucleotides read TGTGCCAGCAAATTAAGTAATCAGCCCCAGCATTTT. The entire variable domain, with the rest obtained from reference TRBV28 and TRBJ1-5, is as follows: DVKVTQSSRYLVKRTGEKVFLECVQDMDHENMFWYRQDPGLGLRLIYFSYDVKMKEKGDIPEGYSVSREKKERFSLILESASTNQTSMYLCASKLSNQPQHFGDGTRLSIL.

This sequence joins TRBV5-6 and TRBJ2-5; 15 nucleotides agree with TRBD2. After removal of 3 bases from V and 7 bases from J, the junction contained 10 bases not matched to a gene. The CDR3 spans 17 residues. Per germline, CDR1 SGHDT and CDR2 YYEEEE. CDR3 sequence (DNA): TGTGCCAGCAGCTACGGGACTAGCGGGGGGCCTGGGGGGACCCAGTACTTC. Its translation is CASSYGTSGGPGGTQYF. The whole variable domain, filled in from reference TRBV5-6 and TRBJ2-5, reads DAGVTQSPTHLIKTRGQQVTLRCSPKSGHDTVSWYQQALGQGPQFIFQYYEEEERQRGNFPDRFSGHQFPNYSSELNVNALLLGDSALYLCASSYGTSGGPGGTQYFGPGTRLLVL.